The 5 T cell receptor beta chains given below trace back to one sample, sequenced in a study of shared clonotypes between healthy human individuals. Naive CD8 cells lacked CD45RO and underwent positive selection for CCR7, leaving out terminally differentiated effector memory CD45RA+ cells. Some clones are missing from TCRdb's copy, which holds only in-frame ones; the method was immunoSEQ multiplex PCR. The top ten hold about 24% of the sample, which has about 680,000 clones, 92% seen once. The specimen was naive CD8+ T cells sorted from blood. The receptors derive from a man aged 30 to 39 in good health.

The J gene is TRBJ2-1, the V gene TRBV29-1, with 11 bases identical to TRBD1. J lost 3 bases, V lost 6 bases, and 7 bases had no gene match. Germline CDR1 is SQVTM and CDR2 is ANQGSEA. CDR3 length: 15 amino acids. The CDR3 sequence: CSVGKGQGGYNEQFF. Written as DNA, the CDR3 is TGCAGCGTGGGTAAGGGACAGGGGGGCTACAATGAGCAGTTCTTC.

CDR3 coding DNA: TGTGCCAGCAGCGGCCTCACGTCCAGCGGGAGAGGTAGCACAGATACGCAGTATTTT. Translated, it gives CASSGLTSSGRGSTDTQYF. This sequence joins TRBV5-4 and TRBJ2-3; TRBD2 matches at 8 bases. The CDR3 runs to 19 residues. From germline, CDR1 is SGHNT and CDR2 YYREEE (reference sequence). The junction had 16 bases not matched to a gene; V was cut back by 4 bases and J by 0 bases.

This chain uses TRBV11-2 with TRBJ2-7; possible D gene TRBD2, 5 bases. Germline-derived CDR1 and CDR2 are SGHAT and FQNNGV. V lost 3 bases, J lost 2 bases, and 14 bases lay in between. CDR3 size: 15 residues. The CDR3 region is CASSFFSGSTYEQYF. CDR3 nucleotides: TGTGCCAGCAGCTTTTTTTCGGGAAGTACCTACGAGCAGTACTTC.

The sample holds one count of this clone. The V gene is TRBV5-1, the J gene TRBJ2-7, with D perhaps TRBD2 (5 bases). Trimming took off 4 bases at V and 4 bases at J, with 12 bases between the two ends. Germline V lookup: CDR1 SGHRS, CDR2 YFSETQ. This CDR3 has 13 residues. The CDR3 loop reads CASSPLRGYEQYF. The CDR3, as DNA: TGCGCCAGCAGCCCACTCCGGGGTTACGAGCAGTACTTC.

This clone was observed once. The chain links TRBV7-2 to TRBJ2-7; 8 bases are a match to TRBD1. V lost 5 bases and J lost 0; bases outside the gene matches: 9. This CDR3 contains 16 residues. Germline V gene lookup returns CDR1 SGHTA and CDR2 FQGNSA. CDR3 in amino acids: CASSRPDRGDSYEQYF. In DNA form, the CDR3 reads TGTGCCAGCAGCCGACCCGACAGGGGAGACTCCTACGAGCAGTACTTC.